This T cell receptor (beta chain) comes out of a study of blood T cell repertoires in COVID-19. Original analysis: For nucleated cells, counts were estimated from reference gene primer amplification. The repertoire was sequenced with immunoSEQ multiplex PCR; TCRdb's copy has only in-frame clones and lacks some. V and J calls and clone size are given by that table; D and trimming were obtained from the DNA. The repertoire holds roughly 500,000 clones, with roughly 88% as singletons. For recovered donors of Cohort 3, there were two negative PCRs, clearance, or symptom resolution. The CDR3 sequence is 15 residues long. Germline V gives CDR1 SGHNT, CDR2 YENEEA. The V gene end was trimmed by 5 bases and the J gene end by 3 bases; junction bases not matched to a gene: 7.

Sequencing input: PBMCs or T cells enriched from blood (not recorded which). The sequence was obtained from a woman in her thirties or forties who had recovered from COVID-19. The rearrangement joins TRBV11-3 to TRBJ2-7; 10 positions agree with TRBD2. The CDR3 is CASSTQREGNYEQYF. The CDR3 coding sequence is TGTGCCAGCAGCACTCAGCGGGAGGGTAACTACGAGCAGTACTTC.